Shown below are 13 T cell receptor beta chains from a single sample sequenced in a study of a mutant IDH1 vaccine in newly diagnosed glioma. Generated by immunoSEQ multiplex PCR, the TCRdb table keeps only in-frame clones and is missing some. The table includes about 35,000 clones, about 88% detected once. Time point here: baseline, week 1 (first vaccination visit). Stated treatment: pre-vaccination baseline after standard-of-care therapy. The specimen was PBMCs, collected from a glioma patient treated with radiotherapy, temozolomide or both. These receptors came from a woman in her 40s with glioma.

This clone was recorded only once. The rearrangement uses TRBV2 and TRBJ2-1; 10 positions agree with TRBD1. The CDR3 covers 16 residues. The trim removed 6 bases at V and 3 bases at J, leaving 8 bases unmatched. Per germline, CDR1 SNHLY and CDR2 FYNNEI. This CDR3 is CASRLGGQGFYNEQFF. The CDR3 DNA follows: TGTGCCAGCAGACTCGGGGGACAGGGGTTCTACAATGAGCAGTTCTTC. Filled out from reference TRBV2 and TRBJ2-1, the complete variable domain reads EPEVTQTPSHQVTQMGQEVILRCVPISNHLYFYWYRQILGQKVEFLVSFYNNEISEKSEIFDDQFSVERPDGSNFTLKIRSTKLEDSAMYFCASRLGGQGFYNEQFFGPGTRLTVL.

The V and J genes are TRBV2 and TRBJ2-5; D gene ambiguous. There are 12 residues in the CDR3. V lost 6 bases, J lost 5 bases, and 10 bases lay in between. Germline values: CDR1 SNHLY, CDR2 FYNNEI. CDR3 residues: CASSKNRETQYF. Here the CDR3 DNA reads TGTGCCAGCAGCAAAAACCGGGAGACCCAGTACTTC.

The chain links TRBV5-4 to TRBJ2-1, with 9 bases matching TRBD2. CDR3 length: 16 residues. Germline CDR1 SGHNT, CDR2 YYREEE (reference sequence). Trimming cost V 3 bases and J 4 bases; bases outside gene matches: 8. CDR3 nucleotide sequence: TGTGCCAGCAGCTGGAGCCTAGCGGGGTCGTACAATGAGCAGTTCTTC. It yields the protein CASSWSLAGSYNEQFF.

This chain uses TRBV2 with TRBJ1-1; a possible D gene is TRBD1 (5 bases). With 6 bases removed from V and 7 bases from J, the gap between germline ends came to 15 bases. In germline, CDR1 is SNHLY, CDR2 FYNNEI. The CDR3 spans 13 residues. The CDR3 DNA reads TGTGCCAGCAGCTCGGGACGTAGTATTGAAGCTTTCTTT. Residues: CASSSGRSIEAFF.

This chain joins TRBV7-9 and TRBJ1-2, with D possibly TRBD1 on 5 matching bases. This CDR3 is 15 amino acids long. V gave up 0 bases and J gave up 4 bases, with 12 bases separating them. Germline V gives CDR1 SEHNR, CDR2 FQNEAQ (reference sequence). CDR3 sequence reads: CASSLAEKGTYGYTF. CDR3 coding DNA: TGTGCCAGCAGCTTAGCCGAAAAGGGGACCTATGGCTACACCTTC.

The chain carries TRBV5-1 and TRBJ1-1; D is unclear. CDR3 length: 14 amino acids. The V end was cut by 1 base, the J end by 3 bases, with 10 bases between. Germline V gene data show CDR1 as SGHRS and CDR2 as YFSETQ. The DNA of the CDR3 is TGCGCCAGCAGCTTGACAGCAAGCGACACTGAAGCTTTCTTT. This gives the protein CASSLTASDTEAFF.

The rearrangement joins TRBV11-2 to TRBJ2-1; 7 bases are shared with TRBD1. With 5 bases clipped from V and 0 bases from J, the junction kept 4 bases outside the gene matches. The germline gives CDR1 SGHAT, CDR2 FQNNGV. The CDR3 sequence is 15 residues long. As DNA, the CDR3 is TGTGCCAGCAGCGAGGACAGGAGCTCCTACAATGAGCAGTTCTTC. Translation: CASSEDRSSYNEQFF.

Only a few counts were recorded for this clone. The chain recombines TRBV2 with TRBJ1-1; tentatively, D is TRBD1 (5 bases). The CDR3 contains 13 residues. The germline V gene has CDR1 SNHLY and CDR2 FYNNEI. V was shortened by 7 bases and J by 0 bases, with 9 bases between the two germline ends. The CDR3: CASKRQMNTEAFF. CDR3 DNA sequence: TGTGCCAGCAAGAGACAGATGAACACTGAAGCTTTCTTT.

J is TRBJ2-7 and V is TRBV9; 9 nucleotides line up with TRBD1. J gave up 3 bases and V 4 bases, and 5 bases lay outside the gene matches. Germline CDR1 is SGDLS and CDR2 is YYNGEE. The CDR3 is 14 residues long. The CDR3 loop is CASSYPGQGYEQYF. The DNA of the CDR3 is TGTGCCAGCAGCTATCCGGGACAGGGCTACGAGCAGTACTTC.

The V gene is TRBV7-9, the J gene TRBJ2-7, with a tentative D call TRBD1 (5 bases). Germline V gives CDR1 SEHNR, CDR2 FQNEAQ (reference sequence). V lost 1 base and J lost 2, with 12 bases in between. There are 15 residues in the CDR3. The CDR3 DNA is TGTGCCAGCAGCTTAGTTTCAGGGATGGCCTACGAGCAGTACTTC. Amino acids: CASSLVSGMAYEQYF.

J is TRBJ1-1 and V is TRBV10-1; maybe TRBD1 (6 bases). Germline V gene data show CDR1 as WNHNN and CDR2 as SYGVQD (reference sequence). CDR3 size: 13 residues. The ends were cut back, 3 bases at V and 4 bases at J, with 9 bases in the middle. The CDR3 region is CASSDRGGTEAFF. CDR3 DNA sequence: TGCGCCAGCAGTGACAGGGGCGGCACTGAAGCTTTCTTT.

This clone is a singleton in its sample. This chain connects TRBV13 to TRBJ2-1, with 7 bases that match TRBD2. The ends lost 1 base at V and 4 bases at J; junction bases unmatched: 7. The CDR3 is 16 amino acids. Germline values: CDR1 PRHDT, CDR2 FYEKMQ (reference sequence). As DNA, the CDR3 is TGTGCCAGCAGCTTAGCCCGGGAGGAGAGATACAATGAGCAGTTCTTC. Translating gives CASSLAREERYNEQFF.

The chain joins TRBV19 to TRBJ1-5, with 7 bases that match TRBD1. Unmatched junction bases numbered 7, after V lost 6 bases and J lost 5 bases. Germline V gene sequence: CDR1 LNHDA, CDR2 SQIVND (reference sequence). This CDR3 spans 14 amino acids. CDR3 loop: CASREGQRHQPQHF. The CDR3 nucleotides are TGTGCCAGTAGAGAGGGACAGAGGCATCAGCCCCAGCATTTT.